This TCR beta chain was identified during a study of regulatory T cells in long-lasting Graves disease. Time point: newly diagnosed GD, antithyroid drugs for less than 3 months. From PBMCs, RNA was extracted and then used to make the TCR library. This clonotype was observed at least ten times. The antigen remains unidentified. Arm-PCR of CDR3 regions and iRepertoire HTBI primers were used to build TCR beta libraries. A single record per CDR3 protein comes from TCRdb applying MiXCR to the multiplex PCR reads. This table has under 700,000 distinct CDR3 sequences, 15% to 20% appearing once. V lost 9 bases, J lost 0 bases, and 11 bases lay in between. In germline, CDR1 is KGHDR, CDR2 SFDVKD. The CDR3 consists of 14 residues. General study findings and limits: Favoring TRBV28, TRBJ1-2 and TRBJ2-5 was a feature seen in persistent disease.

These data were also reused for a study on T cells in Graves' hyperthyroidism and ophthalmopathy.

This rearrangement joins TRBV24-1 to TRBJ1-5; TRBD1 might be the D (6 bases). The TCR originated in a middle-aged woman with Graves disease. Here the sequenced sample was peripheral blood mononuclear cells (PBMCs), taken at new diagnosis, from a patient treated with antithyroid drugs. The DNA of the CDR3 is TGTGCCACCGCGGGACATTCTAGCAATCAGCCCCAGCATTTT. Translating it yields CATAGHSSNQPQHF.